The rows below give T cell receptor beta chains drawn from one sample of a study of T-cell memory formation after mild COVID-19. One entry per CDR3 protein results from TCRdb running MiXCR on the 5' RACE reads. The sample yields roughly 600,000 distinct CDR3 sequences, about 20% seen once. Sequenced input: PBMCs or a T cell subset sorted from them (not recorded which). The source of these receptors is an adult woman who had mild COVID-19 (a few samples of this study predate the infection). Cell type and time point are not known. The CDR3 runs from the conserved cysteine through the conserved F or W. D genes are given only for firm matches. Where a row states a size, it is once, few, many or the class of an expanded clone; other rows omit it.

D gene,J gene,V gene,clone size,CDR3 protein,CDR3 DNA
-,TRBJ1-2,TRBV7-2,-,CASSLLDGVALGGDGYTF,TGTGCCAGCAGCTTACTGGATGGGGTGGCACTCGGTGGGGATGGCTACACCTTC
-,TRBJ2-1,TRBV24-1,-,CATERREGLSEQFF,TGTGCCACTGAGAGAAGAGAAGGTCTGAGTGAGCAGTTCTTC
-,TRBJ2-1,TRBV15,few,CATSEGGSEQFF,TGTGCCACCAGCGAAGGCGGAAGTGAGCAGTTCTTC
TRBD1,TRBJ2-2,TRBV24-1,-,CATSSPGQGTVGELFF,TGTGCCACCAGTTCTCCGGGACAGGGAACGGTCGGGGAGCTGTTTTTT
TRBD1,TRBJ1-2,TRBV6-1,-,CASRNPGGSYGYTF,TGTGCCAGCAGGAACCCAGGGGGTTCCTATGGCTACACCTTC
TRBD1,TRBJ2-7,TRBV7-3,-,CASSLTGFDEQYF,TGTGCCAGCAGCTTGACAGGGTTCGACGAGCAGTACTTC
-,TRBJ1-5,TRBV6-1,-,CATLQGGNQPQHF,TGTGCCACTCTACAGGGAGGCAATCAGCCCCAGCATTTT
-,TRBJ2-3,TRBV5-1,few,CASMGSGDTQYF,TGCGCCAGCATGGGTTCCGGGGATACGCAGTATTTT
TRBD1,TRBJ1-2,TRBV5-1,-,CASSRDREGYTF,TGCGCCAGCAGCAGGGACAGGGAAGGCTACACCTTC
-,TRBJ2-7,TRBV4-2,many,CASSQDGRPSGEQYF,TGTGCCAGCAGCCAAGATGGGAGACCCTCGGGCGAGCAGTACTTC
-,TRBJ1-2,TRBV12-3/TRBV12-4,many,CASSSRQLGYTF,TGTGCCAGCAGTTCCAGACAACTTGGCTACACCTTC
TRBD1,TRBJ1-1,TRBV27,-,CASSSLIGTANTEAFF,TGTGCCAGCAGTTCTCTTATCGGGACAGCTAACACTGAAGCTTTCTTT
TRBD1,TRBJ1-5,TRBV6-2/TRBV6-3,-,CASSSPPDRGDQPQHF,TGTGCCAGCAGTTCACCCCCCGACAGGGGCGATCAGCCCCAGCATTTT
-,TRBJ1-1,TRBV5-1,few,CASSRPQVPNTEAFF,TGCGCCAGCAGCCGCCCACAGGTACCAAACACTGAAGCTTTCTTT
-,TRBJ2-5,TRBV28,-,CAAGQGPREETQYF,TGTGCCGCGGGGCAGGGCCCCCGGGAAGAGACCCAGTACTTC
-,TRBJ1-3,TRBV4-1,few,CASSQDIGNSGNTIYF,TGCGCCAGCAGCCAAGATATCGGCAACTCTGGAAACACCATATATTTT
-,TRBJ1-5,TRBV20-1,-,CSATSWWVNGNQPQHF,TGCAGTGCTACTTCTTGGTGGGTGAACGGCAATCAGCCCCAGCATTTT
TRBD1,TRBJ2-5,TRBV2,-,CASSGLTGETQYF,TGTGCCAGCAGTGGACTGACAGGGGAGACCCAGTACTTC
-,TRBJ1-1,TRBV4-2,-,CASSAGSTEAFF,TGTGCCAGCAGCGCGGGTAGCACTGAAGCTTTCTTT
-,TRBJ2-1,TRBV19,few,CAGRKNRQRLSYNEQFF,TGTGCCGGCCGGAAAAACAGACAGAGACTCTCCTACAATGAGCAGTTCTTC